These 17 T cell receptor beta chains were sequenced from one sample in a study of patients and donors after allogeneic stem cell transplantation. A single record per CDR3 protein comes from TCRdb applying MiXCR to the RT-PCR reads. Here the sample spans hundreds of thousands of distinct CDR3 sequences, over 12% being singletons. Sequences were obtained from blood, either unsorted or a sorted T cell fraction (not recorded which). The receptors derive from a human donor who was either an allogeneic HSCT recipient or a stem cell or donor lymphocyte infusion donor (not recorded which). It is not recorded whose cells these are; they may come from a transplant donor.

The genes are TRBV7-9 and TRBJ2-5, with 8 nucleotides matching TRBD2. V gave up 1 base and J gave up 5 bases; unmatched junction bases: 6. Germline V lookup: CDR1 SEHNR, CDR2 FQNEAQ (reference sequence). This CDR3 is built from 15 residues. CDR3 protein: CASSLGQSGGETQYF. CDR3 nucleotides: TGTGCCAGCAGCTTAGGACAATCGGGGGGGGAGACCCAGTACTTC.

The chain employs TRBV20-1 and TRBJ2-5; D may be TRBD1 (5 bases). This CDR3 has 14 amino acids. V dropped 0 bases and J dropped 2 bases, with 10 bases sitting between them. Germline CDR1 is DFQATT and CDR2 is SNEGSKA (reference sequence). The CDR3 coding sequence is TGCAGTGCTAGAGATCCAAAGGGGCAAGAGACCCAGTACTTC. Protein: CSARDPKGQETQYF.

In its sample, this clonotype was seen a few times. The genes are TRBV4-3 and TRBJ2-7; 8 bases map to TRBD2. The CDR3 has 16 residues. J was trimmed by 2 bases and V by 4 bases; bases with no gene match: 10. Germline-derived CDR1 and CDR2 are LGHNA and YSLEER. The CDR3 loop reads CASSLGGRAGAYEQYF. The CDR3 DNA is TGCGCCAGCAGCCTGGGGGGCAGAGCGGGGGCCTACGAGCAGTACTTC.

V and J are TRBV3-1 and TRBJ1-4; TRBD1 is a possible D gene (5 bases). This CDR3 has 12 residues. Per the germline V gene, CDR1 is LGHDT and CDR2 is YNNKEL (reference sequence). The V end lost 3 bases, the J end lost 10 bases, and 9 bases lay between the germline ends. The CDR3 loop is CASSQSGGKLFF. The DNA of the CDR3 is TGTGCCAGCAGCCAGAGCGGGGGAAAACTGTTTTTT.

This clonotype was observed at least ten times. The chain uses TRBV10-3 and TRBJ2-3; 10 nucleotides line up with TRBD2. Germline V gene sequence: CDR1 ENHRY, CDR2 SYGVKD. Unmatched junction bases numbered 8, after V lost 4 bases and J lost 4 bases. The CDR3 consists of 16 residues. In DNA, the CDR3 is TGTGCCATCAGTGGGACTAGCGGCGGTGTCCCAGATACGCAGTATTTT. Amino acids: CAISGTSGGVPDTQYF.

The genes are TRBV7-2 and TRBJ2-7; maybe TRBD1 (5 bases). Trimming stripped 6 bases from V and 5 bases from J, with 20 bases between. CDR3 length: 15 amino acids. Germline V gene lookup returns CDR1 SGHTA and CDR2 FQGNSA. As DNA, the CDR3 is TGTGCCAGCAGGCCCTCCGGGCCAGGGCTCCACGAGCAGTACTTC. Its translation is CASRPSGPGLHEQYF. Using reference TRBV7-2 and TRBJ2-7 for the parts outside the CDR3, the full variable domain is GAGVSQSPSNKVTEKGKDVELRCDPISGHTALYWYRQSLGQGLEFLIYFQGNSAPDKSGLPSDRFSAERTGGSVSTLTIQRTQQEDSAVYLCASRPSGPGLHEQYFGPGTRLTVT.

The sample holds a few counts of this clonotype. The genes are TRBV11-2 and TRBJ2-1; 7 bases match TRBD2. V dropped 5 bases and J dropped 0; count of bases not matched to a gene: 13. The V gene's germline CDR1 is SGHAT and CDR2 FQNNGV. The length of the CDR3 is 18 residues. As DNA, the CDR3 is TGTGCCAGCAGCACCCCGGGGGGAGGAAGAAGCTCCTACAATGAGCAGTTCTTC. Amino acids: CASSTPGGGRSSYNEQFF.

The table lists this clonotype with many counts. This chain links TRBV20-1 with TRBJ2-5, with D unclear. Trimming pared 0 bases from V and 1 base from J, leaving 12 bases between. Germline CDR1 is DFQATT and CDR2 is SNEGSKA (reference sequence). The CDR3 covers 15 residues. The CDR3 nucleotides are TGCAGTGCTAGAGATGGCCTTCGGACCCAAGAGACCCAGTACTTC. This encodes CSARDGLRTQETQYF.

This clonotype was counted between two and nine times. This CDR3 is CASSLEVETQYF. As DNA, the CDR3 is TGTGCCAGCAGCTTAGAGGTGGAGACCCAGTACTTC. The rearrangement links TRBV7-2 to TRBJ2-5; D call uncertain. The germline V and J ends were trimmed by 1 base and 5 bases, with 5 bases remaining between them. Per the germline V gene, CDR1 is SGHTA and CDR2 is FQGNSA. The CDR3 is 12 amino acids.

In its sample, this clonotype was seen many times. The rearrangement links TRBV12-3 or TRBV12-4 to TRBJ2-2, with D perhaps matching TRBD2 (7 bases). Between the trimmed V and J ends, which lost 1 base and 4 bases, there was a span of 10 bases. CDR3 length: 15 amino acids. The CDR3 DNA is TGTGCCAGCAGTTTAGACGGGGGGCCCACCGGGGAGCTGTTTTTT. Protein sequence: CASSLDGGPTGELFF.

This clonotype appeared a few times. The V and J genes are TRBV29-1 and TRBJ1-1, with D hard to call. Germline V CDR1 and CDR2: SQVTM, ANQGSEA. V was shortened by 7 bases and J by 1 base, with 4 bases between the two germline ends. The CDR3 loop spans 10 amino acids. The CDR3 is CSAQNTEAFF. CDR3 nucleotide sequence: TGCAGCGCTCAGAACACTGAAGCTTTCTTT. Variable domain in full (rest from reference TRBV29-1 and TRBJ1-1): SAVISQKPSRDICQRGTSLTIQCQVDSQVTMMFWYRQQPGQSLTLIATANQGSEATYESGFVIDKFPISRPNLTFSTLTVSNMSPEDSSIYLCSAQNTEAFFGQGTRLTVV.

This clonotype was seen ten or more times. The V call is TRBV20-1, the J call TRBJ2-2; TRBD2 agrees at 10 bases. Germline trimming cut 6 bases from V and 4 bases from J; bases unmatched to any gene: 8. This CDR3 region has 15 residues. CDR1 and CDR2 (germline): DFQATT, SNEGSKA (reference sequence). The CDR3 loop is CSASGTSVGTGELFF. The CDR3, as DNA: TGCAGTGCGTCCGGGACTAGCGTAGGCACCGGGGAGCTGTTTTTT.

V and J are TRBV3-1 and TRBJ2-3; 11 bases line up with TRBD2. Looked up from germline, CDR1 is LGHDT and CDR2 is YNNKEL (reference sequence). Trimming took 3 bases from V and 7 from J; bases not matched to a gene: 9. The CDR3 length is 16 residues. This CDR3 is CASSQDPGTSGYTQYF. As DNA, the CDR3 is TGTGCCAGCAGCCAGGATCCCGGGACTAGCGGTTATACGCAGTATTTT.

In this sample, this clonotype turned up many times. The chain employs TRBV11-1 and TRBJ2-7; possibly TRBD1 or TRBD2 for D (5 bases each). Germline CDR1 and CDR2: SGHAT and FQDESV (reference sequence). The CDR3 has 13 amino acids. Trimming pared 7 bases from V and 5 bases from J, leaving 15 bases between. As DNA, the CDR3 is TGTGCCAGCATCAACGAAATGGGGGACGAGCAGTACTTC. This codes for CASINEMGDEQYF.

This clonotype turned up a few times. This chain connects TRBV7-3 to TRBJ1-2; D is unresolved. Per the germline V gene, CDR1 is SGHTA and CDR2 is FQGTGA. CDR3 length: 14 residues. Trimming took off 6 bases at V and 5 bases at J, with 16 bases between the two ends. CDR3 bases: TGTGCCAGCAGTCCAAATTCCGACTCGTATGGCTACACCTTC. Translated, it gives CASSPNSDSYGYTF.

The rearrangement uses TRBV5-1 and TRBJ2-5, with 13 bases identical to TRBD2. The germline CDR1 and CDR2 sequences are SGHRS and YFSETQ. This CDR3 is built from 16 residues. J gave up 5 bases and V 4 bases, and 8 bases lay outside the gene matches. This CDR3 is CASSKLAGGPQETQYF. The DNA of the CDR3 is TGCGCCAGCAGCAAACTAGCGGGAGGGCCCCAGGAGACCCAGTACTTC.

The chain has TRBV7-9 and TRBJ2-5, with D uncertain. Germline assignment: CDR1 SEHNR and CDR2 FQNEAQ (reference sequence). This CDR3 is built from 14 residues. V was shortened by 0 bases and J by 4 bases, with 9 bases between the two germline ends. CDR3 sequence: CASSLAGNGETQYF. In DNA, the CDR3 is TGTGCCAGCAGCTTAGCAGGGAATGGAGAGACCCAGTACTTC.